This TCR beta chain derives from a study of blood T cell repertoires in COVID-19. This table comes from immunoSEQ multiplex PCR, and its TCRdb copy is limited to in-frame clones, with some not included. The sample holds 120,000 or so clones, 86% seen once. Germline CDR1 and CDR2: SGHNT and YYREEE (reference sequence). CDR3 size: 13 residues. The J segment lost 4 bases and the V segment lost 4 bases, leaving 4 bases of the junction unmatched. This chain uses TRBV5-4 with TRBJ2-5; 7 bases match TRBD2. The sequenced sample was peripheral blood. This clonotype originated in a man in his 70s who had recovered from COVID-19. The CDR3 coding sequence is TGTGCCAGCAGCCGGACTAGAGGAGAGACCCAGTACTTC. Translated, it gives CASSRTRGETQYF. Full variable domain (outside the CDR3, taken from reference TRBV5-4 and TRBJ2-5): ETGVTQSPTHLIKTRGQQVTLRCSSQSGHNTVSWYQQALGQGPQFIFQYYREEENGRGNFPPRFSGLQFPNYSSELNVNALELDDSALYLCASSRTRGETQYFGPGTRLLVL.